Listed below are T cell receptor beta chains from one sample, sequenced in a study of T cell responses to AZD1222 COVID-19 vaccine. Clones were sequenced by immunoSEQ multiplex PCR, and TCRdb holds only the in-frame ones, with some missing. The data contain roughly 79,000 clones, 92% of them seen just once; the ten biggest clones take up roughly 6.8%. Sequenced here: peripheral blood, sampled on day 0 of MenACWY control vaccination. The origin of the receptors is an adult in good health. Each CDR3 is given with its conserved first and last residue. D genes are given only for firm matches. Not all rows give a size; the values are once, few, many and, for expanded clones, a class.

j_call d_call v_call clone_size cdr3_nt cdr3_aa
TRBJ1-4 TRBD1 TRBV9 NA TGTGCCAGCAGCGCGGACAGGGGGCGCCCGGGTGAAAAACTGTTTTTT CASSADRGRPGEKLFF
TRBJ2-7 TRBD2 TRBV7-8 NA TGTGCCAGCAGCACCGAAGGGGACTATTACGAGCAGTACTTC CASSTEGDYYEQYF
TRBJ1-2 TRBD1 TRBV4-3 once TGCGCCAGCAGCCAAGATCTAATCAGGGGGCAATCTTCGTGGGGCTACACCTTC CASSQDLIRGQSSWGYTF
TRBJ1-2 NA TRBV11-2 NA TGTGCCAGCAGCTTAGATGGAGGGTCGCAGGATGGCTACACCTTC CASSLDGGSQDGYTF
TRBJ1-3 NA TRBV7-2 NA TGTGCCAGCAGTCCCGACAGACGCCCTGGAAACACCATATATTTT CASSPDRRPGNTIYF
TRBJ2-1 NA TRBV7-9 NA TGTGCCAGCAGCTTAGATGCGGGCAATGAGCAGTTCTTC CASSLDAGNEQFF
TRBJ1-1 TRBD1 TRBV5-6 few TGTGCCAGCAGCTTGCTACAGGGGCACATTGAAGCTTTCTTT CASSLLQGHIEAFF
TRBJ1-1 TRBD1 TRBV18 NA TGTGCCAGCTCACCAGAGGGGGCCACTGAAGCTTTCTTT CASSPEGATEAFF
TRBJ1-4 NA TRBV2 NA TGTGCCAGCAGTGACTCGGGAGCAACTAATGAAAAACTGTTTTTT CASSDSGATNEKLFF
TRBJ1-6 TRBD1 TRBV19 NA TGTGCCAGTAGTTCCGGGACAGGGGTTTCACCCCTCCACTTT CASSSGTGVSPLHF
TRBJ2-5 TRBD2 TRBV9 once TGTGCCAGCAGCCTAGCGGGGGGGCGTTCAGAGACCCAGTACTTC CASSLAGGRSETQYF
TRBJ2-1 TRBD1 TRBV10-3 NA TGTGCCATCAGTGAAATTAAACCGGGACAGGGACAATACGAGCAGTTCTTC CAISEIKPGQGQYEQFF
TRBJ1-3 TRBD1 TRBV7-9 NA TGTGCCAGCAGCTTTCGGGACAGGGACGGAAACACCATATATTTT CASSFRDRDGNTIYF
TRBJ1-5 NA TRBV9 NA TGTGCCAGCAGCGGCGGCACTAGCAATCAGCCCCAGCATTTT CASSGGTSNQPQHF
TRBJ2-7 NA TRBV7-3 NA TGTGCCAGCAGCTTAGTCGCGGATTTTGGCGAGCAGTACTTC CASSLVADFGEQYF
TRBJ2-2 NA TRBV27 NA TGTGCCAGCAGTTTCTTCCCGCCTCAAACCGGGGAGCTGTTTTTT CASSFFPPQTGELFF
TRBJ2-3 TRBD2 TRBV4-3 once TGCGCCAGCAGCCAAGATTTAGCGGGGGTTGGAGATACGCAGTATTTT CASSQDLAGVGDTQYF
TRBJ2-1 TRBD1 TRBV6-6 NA TGTGCCAGCAGTCCGCGGTTAGGGCAGGGGGCGCCCAATGAGCAGTTCTTC CASSPRLGQGAPNEQFF
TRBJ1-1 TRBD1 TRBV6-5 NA TGTGCCAGCGGATCAAGACAGGGTGTCACTGAAGCTTTCTTT CASGSRQGVTEAFF